These 5 T cell receptor beta chains came from one sample sequenced in a study of T-cell reconstitution after alpha-beta-depleted transplantation in children. During its preparation, the TCRbeta library received unique molecular identifiers. TCRdb passed the PCR reads through MiXCR, listing each CDR3 protein once. The data hold about 600,000 distinct CDR3 sequences, with roughly a tenth observed a single time. This sample comprised PBMCs from the stem cell graft donor, obtained from the stem cell graft. The receptors come from a human donor who donated a stem cell graft to a child with acute myeloid leukemia.

This chain links TRBV6-2 or TRBV6-3 with TRBJ2-7; TRBD2 aligns across 9 bases. After removal of 6 bases from V and 4 bases from J, the junction contained 16 bases not matched to a gene. The CDR3 has 17 residues. The germline V gene has CDR1 MNHEY and CDR2 SVGEGT. CDR3 protein: CASSLSLAGSSVYEQYF. CDR3 coding DNA: TGTGCCAGCAGCCTGTCTCTAGCGGGATCGTCAGTTTACGAGCAGTACTTC.

J is TRBJ2-2 and V is TRBV10-3, with a possible D match to TRBD2 (6 bases). This CDR3 region has 13 residues. V was clipped by 6 bases and J by 4 bases, with 9 bases between them. Germline assignment: CDR1 ENHRY and CDR2 SYGVKD. CDR3 loop: CAIRVSGTGELFF. Here the CDR3 DNA reads TGTGCCATCAGAGTTAGCGGCACCGGGGAGCTGTTTTTT.

This clonotype has just a few counts. This chain connects TRBV14 to TRBJ2-4, with TRBD2 as a possible D gene (5 bases). V lost 4 bases and J 4 bases, leaving 14 bases between the germline ends. The V gene's germline CDR1 is SGHDN and CDR2 FVKESK. This CDR3 is built from 15 residues. This CDR3 is CASSPPGSGKNIQYF. The CDR3 nucleotides are TGTGCCAGCAGCCCGCCGGGGAGCGGTAAAAACATTCAGTACTTC.

This clonotype has ten or more counts. The CDR3 spells CSVSALGGLASEQYF. DNA for the CDR3: TGCAGCGTCTCGGCACTCGGAGGTTTGGCCTCCGAGCAGTACTTC. The chain uses TRBV29-1 and TRBJ2-7, with a weak D call TRBD2 (5 bases). V gave up 6 bases and J gave up 6 bases, with 24 bases separating them. Germline lookup yields CDR1 SQVTM and CDR2 ANQGSEA. CDR3 size: 15 residues.

This clonotype was seen only a few times. The V gene is TRBV29-1, the J gene TRBJ2-2; 7 nucleotides align to TRBD2. Germline assignment: CDR1 SQVTM and CDR2 ANQGSEA. CDR3 length: 14 amino acids. The J segment lost 7 bases and the V segment lost 3 bases, leaving 8 bases of the junction unmatched. The CDR3 loop reads CSVEGGRGGGELFF. CDR3 in DNA: TGCAGCGTTGAGGGCGGGAGAGGTGGCGGGGAGCTGTTTTTT.